Listed here are 13 T cell receptor beta chains from one sample, sequenced in a study of neoadjuvant nivolumab and ipilimumab in lung cancer. Clones were sequenced by immunoSEQ multiplex PCR, and TCRdb holds only the in-frame ones, with some missing. This table holds around 10,000 clones, around 81% found once. The sample consisted of peripheral blood, taken before neoadjuvant nivolumab, alone or with ipilimumab. These receptors were obtained from an adult with non-small cell lung cancer.

The chain has TRBV7-9 and TRBJ2-3; 10 nucleotides agree with TRBD2. The CDR3 has 15 amino acids. CDR1 and CDR2 from the germline V gene are SEHNR and FQNEAQ (reference sequence). V lost 5 bases and J lost 4; bases outside the gene matches: 6. CDR3 in amino acids: CASSATSGTADTQYF. Written as DNA, the CDR3 is TGTGCCAGCAGCGCCACTAGCGGGACTGCAGATACGCAGTATTTT. The full variable domain, completed using reference TRBV7-9 and TRBJ2-3, is DTGVSQNPRHKITKRGQNVTFRCDPISEHNRLYWYRQTLGQGPEFLTYFQNEAQLEKSRLLSDRFSAERPKGSFSTLEIQRTEQGDSAMYLCASSATSGTADTQYFGPGTRLTVL.

The chain links TRBV7-6 to TRBJ2-1; D might be TRBD1 or TRBD2, each matching 5 bases. This CDR3 contains 12 residues. V dropped 3 bases and J dropped 10 bases, with 10 bases sitting between them. Germline V lookup: CDR1 SGHVS, CDR2 FNYEAQ. In DNA, the CDR3 is TGTGCCAGCAGCTTTACCGGGACGGAGCAGTTCTTC. The encoded protein is CASSFTGTEQFF.

The rearrangement joins TRBV28 to TRBJ1-1, with TRBD1 as a possible D gene (5 bases). Trimming removed 6 bases at V and 11 bases at J, with 22 bases between. CDR1 is MDHEN, CDR2 SYDVKM, per germline. CDR3 size: 14 residues. CDR3 in amino acids: CASSYRDVTWWAFF. The CDR3 DNA is TGTGCCAGCAGCTATCGGGACGTAACATGGTGGGCTTTCTTT.

There are a few counts of this clone. The DNA for the CDR3 is TGCAGCGTTCACGGGGGGTTCCCCTACGAGCAGTACTTC. It translates to CSVHGGFPYEQYF. The V and J genes are TRBV29-1 and TRBJ2-7, with 7 bases fitting TRBD2. The CDR3 is made up of 13 amino acids. After removal of 5 bases from V and 2 bases from J, the junction contained 6 bases not matched to a gene. CDR1 is SQVTM and CDR2 is ANQGSEA in the germline V gene.

The chain couples TRBV18 to TRBJ1-1; no firm D call. Trimming took 2 bases from V and 6 from J, leaving 16 bases between them. The CDR3 consists of 15 residues. The germline V gene encodes CDR1 KGHSH and CDR2 LQKENI. CDR3 DNA sequence: TGTGCCAGCTCACCAGGAGTGGGGTCCGGTCCTGAAGCTTTCTTT. Translation: CASSPGVGSGPEAFF.

This chain links TRBV6-4 with TRBJ1-6, with D tentatively TRBD1 (6 bases). The CDR3 spans 15 residues. Trimming removed 4 bases from V and 9 bases from J, with 16 bases in between. Germline lookup yields CDR1 MRHNA and CDR2 SNTAGT. Here the CDR3 reads CASSVNRESGSPLHF. CDR3 DNA: TGTGCCAGCAGTGTAAACAGGGAATCTGGTTCACCCCTCCACTTT.

The V call is TRBV10-3, the J call TRBJ1-2, with D maybe TRBD1 (5 bases). The CDR3 sequence is 15 residues long. V dropped 2 bases and J dropped 4 bases, with 14 bases sitting between them. CDR1 is ENHRY and CDR2 is SYGVKD in the germline V gene. CDR3: CAISEGAGPLYGYTF. The DNA of the CDR3 is TGTGCCATCAGTGAGGGGGCAGGGCCCCTCTATGGCTACACCTTC.

This chain connects TRBV5-4 to TRBJ2-7; TRBD2 matches 9 bases. The CDR3 extends over 15 amino acids. Germline CDR1 is SGHNT and CDR2 is YYREEE (reference sequence). Trimming cost V 3 bases and J 4 bases; bases outside gene matches: 8. CDR3 protein: CASSSGTSTLYEQYF. The CDR3 bases are TGTGCCAGCAGCTCCGGGACTAGCACTTTATACGAGCAGTACTTC.

CDR3 amino acids: CASSSGTVHEAFF. The CDR3, as DNA: TGTGCCAGCAGTTCCGGGACAGTACATGAAGCTTTCTTT. The chain links TRBV27 to TRBJ1-1, with 7 bases fitting TRBD1. The germline V gene encodes CDR1 MNHEY and CDR2 SMNVEV (reference sequence). Losses at the gene ends were 4 bases for V and 7 bases for J; bases not matched to a gene: 6. The CDR3 extends over 13 amino acids.

This rearrangement joins TRBV15 to TRBJ2-3, with TRBD1 as a possible D gene (6 bases). The CDR3 spans 14 residues. Trimming removed 5 bases at V and 2 bases at J, with 11 bases between. Per germline, CDR1 LNHNV and CDR2 YYDKDF (reference sequence). The CDR3 DNA follows: TGTGCCACCAGCCCAGACAGGTACACAGATACGCAGTATTTT. Its translation is CATSPDRYTDTQYF. Full variable domain (missing parts from reference TRBV15 and TRBJ2-3): DAMVIQNPRYQVTQFGKPVTLSCSQTLNHNVMYWYQQKSSQAPKLLFHYYDKDFNNEADTPDNFQSRRPNTSFCFLDIRSPGLGDTAMYLCATSPDRYTDTQYFGPGTRLTVL.

In its sample, this clone was seen a few times. This chain uses TRBV28 with TRBJ1-5, with D maybe TRBD1 (6 bases). The CDR3 sequence is 17 residues long. CDR1 and CDR2 (germline): MDHEN, SYDVKM. Trimming shortened V by 6 bases and J by 7 bases, and 25 bases separated the two germline ends. The CDR3 spells CASSRTKVGGRGQPQHF. The DNA of the CDR3 is TGTGCCAGCAGCCGAACGAAGGTGGGGGGCCGGGGACAGCCCCAGCATTTT.

The chain combines TRBV27 with TRBJ2-1; 15 nucleotides align to TRBD2. The CDR3 runs 19 residues. J gave up 4 bases and V 6 bases, and 13 bases lay outside the gene matches. Per the germline V gene, CDR1 is MNHEY and CDR2 is SMNVEV (reference sequence). For the CDR3, the DNA is TGTGCCAGCAGCCACCTCGGACTAGCGGGAGGGCTAGGGTACAATGAGCAGTTCTTC. This encodes CASSHLGLAGGLGYNEQFF.

This clone has only a few counts. The genes are TRBV2 and TRBJ2-7; 12 nucleotides align to TRBD1. Germline V gene lookup returns CDR1 SNHLY and CDR2 FYNNEI. V lost 3 bases, J lost 8 bases, and 8 bases stayed unmatched. This CDR3 has 15 amino acids. Here the CDR3 reads CASSDPGQGAHQQYF. The CDR3 bases are TGTGCCAGCAGTGACCCGGGACAGGGGGCCCACCAGCAGTACTTC. Full variable domain (outside the CDR3, taken from reference TRBV2 and TRBJ2-7): EPEVTQTPSHQVTQMGQEVILRCVPISNHLYFYWYRQILGQKVEFLVSFYNNEISEKSEIFDDQFSVERPDGSNFTLKIRSTKLEDSAMYFCASSDPGQGAHQQYFGPGTRLTVT.